This T cell receptor beta chain appears in the sequencing data of a study of T cell responses to AZD1222 COVID-19 vaccine. This clone was counted once. Its antigen is not identified. TCRdb's copy holds only in-frame clones and misses some; the assay was immunoSEQ multiplex PCR. In the table there are approximately 100,000 clones, about 85% of which are singletons. Study conclusions and caveats: With two AZD1222 doses given, Spike-specific TCR breadth and depth both rose. No day 14 peak samples; only post-peak repertoires were characterized. Baseline testing showed seropositivity in only five or six AZD1222 recipients. A reported finding is that nearly half of spike-specific TCRs target unmutated variant regions.

The CDR3 runs 15 residues. The V and J ends lost 1 base and 8 bases, in that order; junction bases with no gene match: 3. Germline values: CDR1 LNHDA, CDR2 SQIVND (reference sequence). The V and J genes are TRBV19 and TRBJ2-1; the match to TRBD2 covers 12 bases. The clonotype originates from an adult who received the AZD1222 COVID-19 vaccine. Sequencing was performed on peripheral blood, taken 28 days after the second AZD1222 dose. This CDR3 is CASSIGLAGGDEQFF. CDR3 DNA: TGTGCCAGTAGTATAGGCCTAGCGGGAGGGGATGAGCAGTTCTTC.